These T cell receptor beta chains were read from a single sample in a study of identical twins. Via MiXCR, TCRdb re-called the 5' RACE reads, giving one row per CDR3 protein. This table has more than 600,000 distinct CDR3 sequences, 15% to 20% appearing once. This same sample was also part of a study on T cells expressing NK-cell markers.

Sequenced sample: PBMCs. The receptor source for this set is a woman aged 18-29 years in good health. Both conserved end residues are part of each CDR3. Each record gives: CDR3 length, J gene, V gene, clone size, CDR3 protein. The size entry is marked missing in some rows and otherwise reads once, few, many or a size class.

CDR3 length: 16; J gene: TRBJ2-1; V gene: TRBV11-2; clone size: NA; CDR3 protein: CASSFDGTSEYNEQFF
CDR3 length: 16; J gene: TRBJ2-1; V gene: TRBV20-1; clone size: few; CDR3 protein: CSAPGTSGRSVGEQFF
CDR3 length: 15; J gene: TRBJ2-3; V gene: TRBV3-1; clone size: once; CDR3 protein: CASSQGVGYTDTQYF
CDR3 length: 16; J gene: TRBJ2-1; V gene: TRBV15; clone size: few; CDR3 protein: CATRVGDLTPYNEQFF
CDR3 length: 15; J gene: TRBJ2-2; V gene: TRBV12-3/TRBV12-4; clone size: few; CDR3 protein: CASSYHRGATGELFF
CDR3 length: 14; J gene: TRBJ2-7; V gene: TRBV20-1; clone size: few; CDR3 protein: CSARVTSAPGEQYF
CDR3 length: 16; J gene: TRBJ2-5; V gene: TRBV7-9; clone size: NA; CDR3 protein: CASSLTPAGGSETQYF
CDR3 length: 14; J gene: TRBJ2-4; V gene: TRBV29-1; clone size: NA; CDR3 protein: CSVMTYSHKNIQYF
CDR3 length: 16; J gene: TRBJ2-1; V gene: TRBV5-6; clone size: few; CDR3 protein: CASSLVGPNLYNEQFF
CDR3 length: 13; J gene: TRBJ2-7; V gene: TRBV7-2; clone size: few; CDR3 protein: CASKPGNLYEQYF
CDR3 length: 15; J gene: TRBJ2-5; V gene: TRBV24-1; clone size: NA; CDR3 protein: CATSDGSQGKETQYF
CDR3 length: 13; J gene: TRBJ1-1; V gene: TRBV20-1; clone size: few; CDR3 protein: CSAFQGLNTEAFF
CDR3 length: 14; J gene: TRBJ1-4; V gene: TRBV20-1; clone size: few; CDR3 protein: CSALYSGTNEKLFF
CDR3 length: 15; J gene: TRBJ2-7; V gene: TRBV11-2; clone size: many; CDR3 protein: CASSLEWSARGEQYF
CDR3 length: 14; J gene: TRBJ2-5; V gene: TRBV20-1; clone size: NA; CDR3 protein: CSAPRATQQETQYF
CDR3 length: 15; J gene: TRBJ2-1; V gene: TRBV7-7; clone size: NA; CDR3 protein: CASSLTQGSLNEQFF
CDR3 length: 14; J gene: TRBJ2-5; V gene: TRBV15; clone size: few; CDR3 protein: CATSRDRLKETQYF
CDR3 length: 15; J gene: TRBJ2-1; V gene: TRBV5-1; clone size: few; CDR3 protein: CASSLVYRGRNEQFF
CDR3 length: 16; J gene: TRBJ2-3; V gene: TRBV7-2; clone size: few; CDR3 protein: CASSWTSRVTVDTQYF
CDR3 length: 17; J gene: TRBJ1-3; V gene: TRBV20-1; clone size: NA; CDR3 protein: CSARLPLGQGDGNTIYF
CDR3 length: 14; J gene: TRBJ2-2; V gene: TRBV29-1; clone size: few; CDR3 protein: CSAQRGIRTGELFF
CDR3 length: 13; J gene: TRBJ2-7; V gene: TRBV2; clone size: NA; CDR3 protein: CAITDGYTYEQYF
CDR3 length: 14; J gene: TRBJ2-3; V gene: TRBV20-1; clone size: NA; CDR3 protein: CSARRQGKTDTQYF
CDR3 length: 13; J gene: TRBJ1-1; V gene: TRBV4-2; clone size: few; CDR3 protein: CASSQVGFPEAFF
CDR3 length: 15; J gene: TRBJ1-1; V gene: TRBV12-5; clone size: few; CDR3 protein: CASGPTGVVNTEAFF
CDR3 length: 16; J gene: TRBJ2-5; V gene: TRBV10-2; clone size: NA; CDR3 protein: CASSEGTGTGQETQYF
CDR3 length: 15; J gene: TRBJ2-1; V gene: TRBV29-1; clone size: once; CDR3 protein: CSVELAGSSYNEQFF
CDR3 length: 11; J gene: TRBJ1-2; V gene: TRBV12-3/TRBV12-4; clone size: few; CDR3 protein: CASSFGEGGTF
CDR3 length: 11; J gene: TRBJ2-4; V gene: TRBV7-2; clone size: NA; CDR3 protein: CASSFHDIQYF
CDR3 length: 11; J gene: TRBJ2-4; V gene: TRBV25-1; clone size: few; CDR3 protein: CASSDWGIQYF
CDR3 length: 19; J gene: TRBJ1-6; V gene: TRBV12-3/TRBV12-4; clone size: few; CDR3 protein: CASSLGQLLGGSYNSPLHF
CDR3 length: 13; J gene: TRBJ2-5; V gene: TRBV5-1; clone size: few; CDR3 protein: CASSLVGWETQYF
CDR3 length: 17; J gene: TRBJ2-7; V gene: TRBV4-2; clone size: few; CDR3 protein: CASSQGASSGRHYEQYF
CDR3 length: 14; J gene: TRBJ1-2; V gene: TRBV5-1; clone size: NA; CDR3 protein: CASSVTQGSYGYTF
CDR3 length: 14; J gene: TRBJ2-5; V gene: TRBV6-2/TRBV6-3; clone size: NA; CDR3 protein: CASRPWAQQETQYF
CDR3 length: 15; J gene: TRBJ2-1; V gene: TRBV7-9; clone size: NA; CDR3 protein: CASSKTEFLRNEQFF
CDR3 length: 14; J gene: TRBJ1-1; V gene: TRBV5-6; clone size: few; CDR3 protein: CASSPITMNTEAFF
CDR3 length: 14; J gene: TRBJ1-1; V gene: TRBV20-1; clone size: NA; CDR3 protein: CSARDGAPGTEAFF
CDR3 length: 11; J gene: TRBJ2-5; V gene: TRBV20-1; clone size: few; CDR3 protein: CSWAQGETQYF
CDR3 length: 14; J gene: TRBJ2-2; V gene: TRBV20-1; clone size: few; CDR3 protein: CSARDVRHRGELFF
CDR3 length: 16; J gene: TRBJ2-7; V gene: TRBV7-2; clone size: few; CDR3 protein: CASSRRRDNVAYEQYF
CDR3 length: 15; J gene: TRBJ2-5; V gene: TRBV20-1; clone size: few; CDR3 protein: CSARARGTSSRAQYF
CDR3 length: 14; J gene: TRBJ2-1; V gene: TRBV3-1; clone size: few; CDR3 protein: CASSHLGTHNEQFF
CDR3 length: 16; J gene: TRBJ2-1; V gene: TRBV5-1; clone size: many; CDR3 protein: CASSALGASSYNEQFF
CDR3 length: 14; J gene: TRBJ2-3; V gene: TRBV3-1; clone size: NA; CDR3 protein: CASSHSTGASERYF
CDR3 length: 14; J gene: TRBJ2-7; V gene: TRBV6-5; clone size: few; CDR3 protein: CASSYSIGSYEQYF
CDR3 length: 14; J gene: TRBJ2-7; V gene: TRBV29-1; clone size: few; CDR3 protein: CSVPLGGPSSEQYF
CDR3 length: 19; J gene: TRBJ1-5; V gene: TRBV11-1; clone size: few; CDR3 protein: CASSLDRGPGGLSNQPQHF
CDR3 length: 14; J gene: TRBJ1-4; V gene: TRBV27; clone size: few; CDR3 protein: CASSVSWANEKLFF
CDR3 length: 14; J gene: TRBJ2-7; V gene: TRBV20-1; clone size: NA; CDR3 protein: CSAPIQGRGYEQYF
CDR3 length: 15; J gene: TRBJ2-3; V gene: TRBV7-9; clone size: many; CDR3 protein: CASSPTERGTDTQYF
CDR3 length: 14; J gene: TRBJ1-1; V gene: TRBV5-1; clone size: NA; CDR3 protein: CASSLGGPSTEAFF
CDR3 length: 13; J gene: TRBJ2-3; V gene: TRBV24-1; clone size: few; CDR3 protein: CATRGRGTDTQYF
CDR3 length: 13; J gene: TRBJ2-7; V gene: TRBV6-1; clone size: few; CDR3 protein: CASKNGGSTEQYF
CDR3 length: 14; J gene: TRBJ1-5; V gene: TRBV4-3; clone size: few; CDR3 protein: CASSQDIGNQPQHF
CDR3 length: 14; J gene: TRBJ2-3; V gene: TRBV20-1; clone size: NA; CDR3 protein: CSANADRVADTQYF
CDR3 length: 14; J gene: TRBJ1-2; V gene: TRBV12-3/TRBV12-4; clone size: few; CDR3 protein: CASSSRGRVYGYTF
CDR3 length: 14; J gene: TRBJ2-1; V gene: TRBV20-1; clone size: many; CDR3 protein: CSARGPGLNNEQFF
CDR3 length: 14; J gene: TRBJ2-7; V gene: TRBV2; clone size: NA; CDR3 protein: CASSVRTSTTWRYF